Listed below are T cell receptor beta chains from one sample, sequenced in a study of blood T cells in healthy people across ages. One entry per CDR3 protein results from TCRdb running MiXCR on the 5' RACE reads. The table lists approximately 900,000 distinct CDR3 sequences, roughly 52% of them singletons. Input material: blood. Receptors originate from a man aged 25-40 years in good health. The CDR3 runs from the conserved cysteine through the conserved F or W. Each record gives: J gene, clone size, V gene, D gene, CDR3 protein, CDR3 DNA. A D gene is named only where the DNA matches it firmly. Only part of the rows carry a size: once, few, many, or a class if the clone is expanded.

j_call: TRBJ2-7
clone_size: NA
v_call: TRBV11-2
d_call: NA
cdr3_aa: CASSLGRASGSQYF
cdr3_nt: TGTGCCAGCAGCTTAGGGCGGGCTAGTGGTAGCCAGTACTTC

j_call: TRBJ2-7
clone_size: few
v_call: TRBV5-1
d_call: NA
cdr3_aa: CASSYGQEGYEQYF
cdr3_nt: TGCGCCAGCAGCTACGGGCAGGAAGGCTACGAGCAGTACTTC

j_call: TRBJ1-5
clone_size: NA
v_call: TRBV7-2
d_call: NA
cdr3_aa: CASSRTSGSDQPQHF
cdr3_nt: TGTGCCAGCAGTAGAACCTCAGGGTCCGATCAGCCCCAGCATTTT

j_call: TRBJ2-7
clone_size: NA
v_call: TRBV21-1
d_call: NA
cdr3_aa: CASSKGRTGNEQYF
cdr3_nt: TGTGCCAGCAGCAAAGGAAGGACAGGTAACGAGCAGTACTTC

j_call: TRBJ2-7
clone_size: NA
v_call: TRBV6-1
d_call: NA
cdr3_aa: CASSEAAGGSSSYEQYF
cdr3_nt: TGTGCCAGCAGTGAAGCCGCCGGGGGCTCAAGCTCCTACGAGCAGTACTTC

j_call: TRBJ1-1
clone_size: NA
v_call: TRBV4-2
d_call: NA
cdr3_aa: CASSQAVGAYTEAFF
cdr3_nt: TGTGCCAGCAGCCAAGCGGTCGGGGCATACACTGAAGCTTTCTTT

j_call: TRBJ2-4
clone_size: few
v_call: TRBV5-5
d_call: TRBD1
cdr3_aa: CASSLADRANIQYF
cdr3_nt: TGTGCCAGCAGCTTGGCGGACAGGGCTAACATTCAGTACTTC

j_call: TRBJ2-1
clone_size: NA
v_call: TRBV6-6
d_call: TRBD2
cdr3_aa: CASSHPLSGGLNEQFF
cdr3_nt: TGTGCCAGCAGTCATCCCCTCTCGGGGGGGCTCAATGAGCAGTTCTTC

j_call: TRBJ2-3
clone_size: NA
v_call: TRBV29-1
d_call: TRBD1
cdr3_aa: CSVATGGDTQYF
cdr3_nt: TGCAGCGTAGCAACAGGGGGGGATACGCAGTATTTT

j_call: TRBJ2-1
clone_size: NA
v_call: TRBV14
d_call: NA
cdr3_aa: CASRQTWNEQFF
cdr3_nt: TGTGCCAGCAGGCAAACCTGGAATGAGCAGTTCTTC